The rows below give T cell receptor beta chains drawn from one sample of a study of control samples from healthy donors and cancer patients. Libraries were prepared by immunoSEQ multiplex PCR; TCRdb keeps only in-frame clonotypes and omits some of them. Counted here are about 110,000 clones, about 80% occurring once; the ten biggest clones make up 6% to 8%. What was sequenced was blood. These receptors were collected from a man in his late teens or twenties in good health. The CDR3 runs from the conserved cysteine through the conserved F or W. D genes are given only for firm matches. Some rows mark clone size as missing; the rest say once, few, many or name a class of expanded clone.

TRBJ2-7 - TRBV11-2 once TGTGCCAGCAGCTTGACCGGGACACGCTCCTACGAGCAGTACTTC CASSLTGTRSYEQYF
TRBJ1-5 - TRBV19 - TGTGCCAGTAGTATACAGGACTCTCAACAGCCCCAGCATTTT CASSIQDSQQPQHF
TRBJ1-5 - TRBV3-1/TRBV3-2 - TGTGCCAGCAGCCAAGGGGCGGTCCCTTTTAATCAGCCCCAGCATTTT CASSQGAVPFNQPQHF
TRBJ1-2 TRBD1 TRBV28 - TGTGCCAGCAGATACCCTGGACAGGGCTATGGCTACACCTTC CASRYPGQGYGYTF
TRBJ2-5 TRBD2 TRBV9 - TGTGCCAGCAGCTCTTTCGGGGGGGAAGAGACCCAGTACTTC CASSSFGGEETQYF
TRBJ2-4 TRBD1 TRBV3-1/TRBV3-2 - TGTGCCAGCAGCCAAGACAGCCGACAGGGAAACATTCAGTACTTC CASSQDSRQGNIQYF
TRBJ2-3 - TRBV9 - TGTGCCAGCAGCGTAGATGCGGGGTCTGGCGGATATCGCACAGATACGCAGTATTTT CASSVDAGSGGYRTDTQYF
TRBJ2-7 - TRBV9 - TGTGCCAGCAGCACTCGACAGGGAGGGGGCGAGCAGTACTTC CASSTRQGGGEQYF
TRBJ2-3 - TRBV18 few TGTGCCAGCTCACTACAGGGAGTAGATACGCAGTATTTT CASSLQGVDTQYF
TRBJ2-1 - TRBV6-2/TRBV6-3 - TGTGCCAGCAGTTACGGAGGGTATGAGCAGTTCTTC CASSYGGYEQFF
TRBJ1-5 - TRBV27 - TGTGCCAGCAGTTTAACAGGGAAGGGTCAGCCCCAGCATTTT CASSLTGKGQPQHF
TRBJ1-6 TRBD1 TRBV6-2/TRBV6-3 once TGTGCCAGCAGTTACTCGACCAAGGACAGGGTGAGAAATTCACCCCTCCACTTT CASSYSTKDRVRNSPLHF
TRBJ2-3 TRBD2 TRBV30 - TGTGCCTGGAGTCCCGCTCGGACTAGCGGGGGGTTTAGCACAGATACGCAGTATTTT CAWSPARTSGGFSTDTQYF
TRBJ2-7 - TRBV29-1 - TGCAGCGTTGACGACGGGACCTACGAGCAGTACTTC CSVDDGTYEQYF
TRBJ1-1 TRBD1 TRBV18 - TGTGCCAGCTCACAGGACAGGATCGGCGTGACTGAAGCTTTCTTT CASSQDRIGVTEAFF
TRBJ1-1 TRBD1 TRBV19 - TGTGCCAGTAGTAACAGGGGCACTGAAGCTTTCTTT CASSNRGTEAFF
TRBJ1-2 - TRBV30 - TGTGCCTGGAGGTCAGGGAATCGTGGCTACACCTTC CAWRSGNRGYTF
TRBJ1-1 - TRBV5-1 - TGCGCCAGCAGCTGGAGGGGGGGTCCCACTGAAGCTTTCTTT CASSWRGGPTEAFF
TRBJ2-7 - TRBV7-2 - TGTGCCAGCAGCTTAGATCGGGGCGGATCCTACGAGCAGTACTTC CASSLDRGGSYEQYF
TRBJ1-2 TRBD1 TRBV29-1 - TGCAGCGTTAGGGCAGGGGGCGATGGCTACACCTTC CSVRAGGDGYTF
TRBJ2-5 TRBD2 TRBV6-2/TRBV6-3 - TGTGCCAGCAGTTACGGAGGCGGGGGGCGTCAAGAGACCCAGTACTTC CASSYGGGGRQETQYF
TRBJ1-1 - TRBV7-9 - TGTGCCAGCAGCCCCAAGTGGGGGGCCCCGAACACTGAAGCTTTCTTT CASSPKWGAPNTEAFF
TRBJ2-3 TRBD2 TRBV19 - TGTGCCAGTTTTGACGGGGGGGCGACAGATACGCAGTATTTT CASFDGGATDTQYF
TRBJ1-6 - TRBV6-5 - TGTGCCAGCAGTTACTCCGCGCCCAGGAGTAATTCACCCCTCCACTTT CASSYSAPRSNSPLHF
TRBJ2-3 TRBD2 TRBV11-2 - TGTGCCAGCAGCCCCCGGGGCACGCGGGGGGTTAGGAGCACAGATACGCAGTATTTT CASSPRGTRGVRSTDTQYF
TRBJ2-3 - TRBV6-5 - TGTGCCAGCAGTTACGGGGCAGGGTGGGGCACAGATACGCAGTATTTT CASSYGAGWGTDTQYF
TRBJ2-2 - TRBV29-1 - TGCAGCGTCGTGTTAGTATCCGGGGAGCTGTTTTTT CSVVLVSGELFF
TRBJ2-3 - TRBV7-9 - TGTGCCAGCAGCTTCTCCACAGATACGCAGTATTTT CASSFSTDTQYF
TRBJ2-7 - TRBV5-6 - TGTGCCAGCAGTGAGGGAGAGGGAAAATTCTACGAGCAGTACTTC CASSEGEGKFYEQYF
TRBJ2-1 - TRBV3-1/TRBV3-2 - TGTGCCAGCAGCCATGGGGGCATGGGTGAGCAGTTCTTC CASSHGGMGEQFF
TRBJ1-1 - TRBV19 - TGTGCCAGTAGTATATGGGTGACAACTTTGAACACTGAAGCTTTCTTT CASSIWVTTLNTEAFF
TRBJ2-3 TRBD2 TRBV7-9 - TGTGCCAGCAGCTCTCTCCTAGCGGGCACCACAGATACGCAGTATTTT CASSSLLAGTTDTQYF
TRBJ1-5 - TRBV19 large TGTGCCAGTAGTATCTGGGACAAAATAAACGGCAATCAGCCCCAGCATTTT CASSIWDKINGNQPQHF
TRBJ2-7 TRBD1 TRBV3-1/TRBV3-2 - TGTGCCAGCAGTTTCACAGGGGATGCGCAGTACTTC CASSFTGDAQYF
TRBJ1-1 TRBD1 TRBV18 - TGTGCCAGCTCAGTAGGACAGGGGCGAAACACTGAAGCTTTCTTT CASSVGQGRNTEAFF
TRBJ1-3 - TRBV4-3 - TGCGCCAGCAGCCAAGATATGGGGCAGGGTGGAAACACCATATATTTT CASSQDMGQGGNTIYF
TRBJ2-5 - TRBV7-9 - TGTGCCAGCAGCTCGATATGGGTGGGGTCTAGAGAGACCCAGTACTTC CASSSIWVGSRETQYF
TRBJ1-2 - TRBV6-6 - TGTGCCAGCAGTTACTCAAACAGGGATGGCTACACCTTC CASSYSNRDGYTF
TRBJ2-7 - TRBV19 once TGTGCCAGTAGTCCCGGATCAATCTACGAGCAGTACTTC CASSPGSIYEQYF
TRBJ2-2 - TRBV4-2 - TGTGCCAGCAGCCAGGGGCCCGCCGGGGAGCTGTTTTTT CASSQGPAGELFF